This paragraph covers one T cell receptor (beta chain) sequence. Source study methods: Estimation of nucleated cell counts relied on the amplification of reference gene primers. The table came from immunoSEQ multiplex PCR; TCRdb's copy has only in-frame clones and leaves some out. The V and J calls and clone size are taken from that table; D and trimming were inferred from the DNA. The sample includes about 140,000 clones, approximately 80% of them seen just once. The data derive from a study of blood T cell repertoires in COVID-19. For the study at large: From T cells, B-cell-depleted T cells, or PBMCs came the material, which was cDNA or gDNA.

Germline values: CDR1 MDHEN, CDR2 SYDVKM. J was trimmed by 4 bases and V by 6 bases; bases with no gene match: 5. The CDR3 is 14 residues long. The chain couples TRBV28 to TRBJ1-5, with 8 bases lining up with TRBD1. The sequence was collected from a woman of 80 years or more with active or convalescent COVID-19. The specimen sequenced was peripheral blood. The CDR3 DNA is TGTGCCAGCAGAAGACAGGGGACGAATCAGCCCCAGCATTTT. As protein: CASRRQGTNQPQHF.